This is a list of T cell receptor beta chains from one sample in a study of cytomegalovirus exposure and HLA in healthy donors. Assay: immunoSEQ multiplex PCR; the TCRdb copy retains only in-frame clones and omits some. The sample shows over 85,000 clones, roughly three quarters of them seen only once. The sequenced sample was PBMCs. These receptors were collected from a female donor in good health and CMV-seronegative. Both conserved end residues are part of each CDR3. The order of the fields is D gene, J gene, V gene, clone size, CDR3 protein, CDR3 DNA. D genes are given only for firm matches. A clone size is listed for some rows: how often the clone was seen (once, few, many), or a class if it is expanded.

d_call: TRBD2
j_call: TRBJ2-4
v_call: TRBV18
clone_size: once
cdr3_aa: CASSKTSGGAKNIQYF
cdr3_nt: TGTGCCAGCTCAAAGACTAGCGGGGGGGCCAAAAACATTCAGTACTTC

d_call: TRBD1
j_call: TRBJ1-2
v_call: TRBV4-1
clone_size: -
cdr3_aa: CASSQLGYRGAGYTF
cdr3_nt: TGCGCCAGCAGCCAGTTAGGCTACAGGGGGGCTGGCTACACCTTC

d_call: TRBD1
j_call: TRBJ2-1
v_call: TRBV29-1
clone_size: -
cdr3_aa: CSVGFKTGGYNEQFF
cdr3_nt: TGCAGCGTTGGCTTTAAGACAGGGGGGTACAATGAGCAGTTCTTC

d_call: TRBD1
j_call: TRBJ1-4
v_call: TRBV7-9
clone_size: many
cdr3_aa: CASRRGTGGATNEKLFF
cdr3_nt: TGTGCCAGCAGACGAGGGACAGGGGGAGCAACTAATGAAAAACTGTTTTTT

d_call: TRBD2
j_call: TRBJ2-7
v_call: TRBV7-2
clone_size: -
cdr3_aa: CASSSSSGSSYEQYF
cdr3_nt: TGTGCCAGCAGCTCCTCTAGCGGGAGCTCCTACGAGCAGTACTTC

d_call: TRBD1
j_call: TRBJ2-2
v_call: TRBV28
clone_size: -
cdr3_aa: CASSFSSGTGYTGELFF
cdr3_nt: TGTGCCAGCAGTTTCTCCTCCGGGACAGGGTACACCGGGGAGCTGTTTTTT

d_call: TRBD2
j_call: TRBJ2-1
v_call: TRBV19
clone_size: few
cdr3_aa: CASRRLAETYNEQFF
cdr3_nt: TGTGCCAGTAGGAGACTAGCGGAGACCTACAATGAGCAGTTCTTC

d_call: -
j_call: TRBJ1-3
v_call: TRBV5-4
clone_size: -
cdr3_aa: CASSYSSSGNTIYF
cdr3_nt: TGTGCCAGCAGCTATTCCAGCTCTGGAAACACCATATATTTT

d_call: TRBD1
j_call: TRBJ1-3
v_call: TRBV2
clone_size: -
cdr3_aa: CASTLGSSGGLAGNTIYF
cdr3_nt: TGTGCCAGCACCTTAGGCTCGTCAGGGGGCCTAGCCGGAAACACCATATATTTT

d_call: -
j_call: TRBJ1-4
v_call: TRBV11-2
clone_size: -
cdr3_aa: CASGRGGEKLFF
cdr3_nt: TGTGCCAGCGGTAGGGGTGGTGAAAAACTGTTTTTT

d_call: -
j_call: TRBJ2-2
v_call: TRBV27
clone_size: -
cdr3_aa: CASRPPPRLGANTGELFF
cdr3_nt: TGTGCCAGCAGACCCCCGCCGCGTCTTGGTGCGAACACCGGGGAGCTGTTTTTT

d_call: TRBD2
j_call: TRBJ2-7
v_call: TRBV27
clone_size: once
cdr3_aa: CASSLRGDLAGNYEQYF
cdr3_nt: TGTGCCAGCAGTTTACGCGGTGATCTAGCGGGAAACTACGAGCAGTACTTC

d_call: TRBD2
j_call: TRBJ2-3
v_call: TRBV18
clone_size: -
cdr3_aa: CASSPRLAPSTDTQYF
cdr3_nt: TGTGCCAGCTCACCACGACTAGCGCCTAGCACAGATACGCAGTATTTT

d_call: TRBD1
j_call: TRBJ2-1
v_call: TRBV7-2
clone_size: -
cdr3_aa: CASSFASAQGDEQFF
cdr3_nt: TGTGCCAGCAGCTTCGCCTCGGCGCAGGGGGATGAGCAGTTCTTC

d_call: TRBD2
j_call: TRBJ2-1
v_call: TRBV5-1
clone_size: -
cdr3_aa: CASSRSPGEGSSYNEQFF
cdr3_nt: TGCGCCAGCAGCCGCTCCCCGGGGGAGGGCAGCTCCTACAATGAGCAGTTCTTC

d_call: -
j_call: TRBJ2-3
v_call: TRBV7-6
clone_size: -
cdr3_aa: CASSLGASPDTQYF
cdr3_nt: TGTGCCAGCAGCTTAGGGGCCAGCCCGGATACGCAGTATTTT

d_call: TRBD1
j_call: TRBJ1-2
v_call: TRBV28
clone_size: -
cdr3_aa: CASTLGQGRYGYTF
cdr3_nt: TGTGCCAGCACCCTGGGACAGGGCCGCTATGGCTACACCTTC

d_call: TRBD2
j_call: TRBJ2-3
v_call: TRBV28
clone_size: -
cdr3_aa: CASSFYRIAGVTDTQYF
cdr3_nt: TGTGCCAGCAGTTTCTATCGTATAGCGGGGGTCACAGATACGCAGTATTTT

d_call: -
j_call: TRBJ2-3
v_call: TRBV7-2
clone_size: -
cdr3_aa: CASSLDGSSDTQYF
cdr3_nt: TGTGCCAGCAGCTTAGACGGGTCTTCAGATACGCAGTATTTT

d_call: TRBD1
j_call: TRBJ2-7
v_call: TRBV6-5
clone_size: -
cdr3_aa: CASSYWGQGVYEQYF
cdr3_nt: TGTGCCAGCAGTTACTGGGGACAGGGGGTTTACGAGCAGTACTTC

d_call: TRBD1
j_call: TRBJ1-1
v_call: TRBV28
clone_size: few
cdr3_aa: CASSSTDRGNTEAFF
cdr3_nt: TGTGCCAGCAGTTCGACAGACAGGGGTAACACTGAAGCTTTCTTT

d_call: -
j_call: TRBJ2-1
v_call: TRBV6-5
clone_size: -
cdr3_aa: CASRYPGGPYNEQFF
cdr3_nt: TGTGCCAGCAGGTATCCAGGGGGGCCCTACAATGAGCAGTTCTTC

d_call: TRBD1
j_call: TRBJ2-7
v_call: TRBV6-1
clone_size: -
cdr3_aa: CASSLRTGPYEQYF
cdr3_nt: TGTGCCAGCAGTCTCCGGACAGGACCCTACGAGCAGTACTTC

d_call: TRBD1
j_call: TRBJ1-1
v_call: TRBV18
clone_size: -
cdr3_aa: CASSLGTGGNTEAFF
cdr3_nt: TGTGCCAGCTCACTAGGGACAGGGGGGAACACTGAAGCTTTCTTT

d_call: -
j_call: TRBJ1-5
v_call: TRBV30
clone_size: -
cdr3_aa: CAWSGYSNQPQHF
cdr3_nt: TGTGCCTGGAGTGGCTATAGCAATCAGCCCCAGCATTTT

d_call: -
j_call: TRBJ1-2
v_call: TRBV5-6
clone_size: once
cdr3_aa: CASSFGGAGGYTF
cdr3_nt: TGTGCCAGCAGCTTTGGGGGGGCCGGCGGCTACACCTTC

d_call: -
j_call: TRBJ1-2
v_call: TRBV11-2
clone_size: -
cdr3_aa: CASSLEGHNGYTF
cdr3_nt: TGTGCCAGCAGCTTAGAAGGACACAATGGCTACACCTTC

d_call: TRBD2
j_call: TRBJ2-2
v_call: TRBV2
clone_size: medium-sized
cdr3_aa: CASSGGTSVNTGELFF
cdr3_nt: TGTGCCAGCAGTGGGGGGACTAGCGTGAACACCGGGGAGCTGTTTTTT

d_call: -
j_call: TRBJ1-2
v_call: TRBV11-2
clone_size: -
cdr3_aa: CASSLTRANYGYTF
cdr3_nt: TGTGCCAGCAGCTTAACTAGGGCTAACTATGGCTACACCTTC

d_call: TRBD2
j_call: TRBJ2-7
v_call: TRBV5-1
clone_size: -
cdr3_aa: CASSNSSGIYEQYF
cdr3_nt: TGCGCCAGCAGCAACTCTAGCGGCATCTACGAGCAGTACTTC

d_call: -
j_call: TRBJ1-5
v_call: TRBV5-1
clone_size: -
cdr3_aa: CASSPGNSNQPQHF
cdr3_nt: TGCGCCAGCAGCCCAGGCAATAGCAATCAGCCCCAGCATTTT

d_call: TRBD2
j_call: TRBJ2-7
v_call: TRBV4-3
clone_size: -
cdr3_aa: CASSPGLPYEQYF
cdr3_nt: TGCGCCAGCAGCCCGGGACTACCATACGAGCAGTACTTC

d_call: TRBD2
j_call: TRBJ2-7
v_call: TRBV7-3
clone_size: few
cdr3_aa: CASSFGSSGYEQYF
cdr3_nt: TGTGCCAGCAGCTTCGGTTCTAGCGGATACGAGCAGTACTTC

d_call: TRBD1
j_call: TRBJ1-2
v_call: TRBV19
clone_size: few
cdr3_aa: CASSIKARGTGGAGGYTF
cdr3_nt: TGTGCCAGTAGTATCAAGGCCCGCGGGACAGGGGGCGCCGGTGGCTACACCTTC

d_call: TRBD2
j_call: TRBJ2-4
v_call: TRBV2
clone_size: -
cdr3_aa: CASTTTSGRSKNIQYF
cdr3_nt: TGTGCCAGCACTACGACTAGCGGGAGATCCAAAAACATTCAGTACTTC

d_call: TRBD1
j_call: TRBJ1-2
v_call: TRBV9
clone_size: -
cdr3_aa: CASSVTGDYGYTF
cdr3_nt: TGTGCCAGCAGCGTTACAGGGGACTATGGCTACACCTTC

d_call: -
j_call: TRBJ2-5
v_call: TRBV2
clone_size: once
cdr3_aa: CASSLNRETQYF
cdr3_nt: TGTGCCAGCAGTTTAAATCGGGAGACCCAGTACTTC

d_call: TRBD2
j_call: TRBJ2-5
v_call: TRBV19
clone_size: -
cdr3_aa: CARELAGDNQETQYF
cdr3_nt: TGTGCCAGGGAACTAGCGGGGGATAACCAAGAGACCCAGTACTTC